This entry lists 23 T cell receptor beta chains sequenced from one sample in a study of T cell responses to AZD1222 COVID-19 vaccine. Clones were read by immunoSEQ multiplex PCR, and TCRdb kept only the in-frame ones, dropping some. The sample lists about 93,000 clones; approximately 92% were seen once. The sequencing used peripheral blood, collected 28 days after the second AZD1222 dose. Receptors were obtained from an adult who received the AZD1222 COVID-19 vaccine.

This clone was counted a few times. This chain connects TRBV7-8 to TRBJ1-4; no reliable D call. Trimming stripped 7 bases from V and 7 bases from J, with 10 bases between. The V gene's germline CDR1 is SGHVS and CDR2 FQNEAQ. The CDR3 length is 12 residues. CDR3 sequence: CASTHLGEKLFF. DNA for the CDR3: TGTGCCAGCACCCATCTAGGTGAAAAACTGTTTTTT.

This rearrangement joins TRBV5-1 to TRBJ1-1, with D possibly matching TRBD1 (6 bases). In germline, CDR1 is SGHRS, CDR2 YFSETQ. V gave up 3 bases and J gave up 3 bases, with 15 bases separating them. The CDR3 runs 15 residues. CDR3 residues: CASSSIQGPDTEAFF. The CDR3 DNA reads TGCGCCAGCAGCTCCATACAGGGTCCGGACACTGAAGCTTTCTTT.

This clone was picked up a small number of times. CDR3 sequence reads: CASSVEGNVFGTSGYNEQFF. The CDR3, as DNA: TGTGCCAGCAGCGTAGAGGGAAATGTTTTCGGGACTAGCGGATACAATGAGCAGTTCTTC. This chain connects TRBV9 to TRBJ2-1; TRBD2 matches 11 bases. From germline, CDR1 is SGDLS and CDR2 YYNGEE. The CDR3 spans 20 residues. V was pared by 0 bases and J by 4 bases, with 15 bases of the junction left unmatched.

This clone has a single count. The J gene is TRBJ2-2, the V gene TRBV19; D perhaps matches TRBD2 (6 bases). The length of the CDR3 is 16 residues. The V gene's germline CDR1 is LNHDA and CDR2 SQIVND (reference sequence). Trimming cost V 6 bases and J 6 bases, with 20 bases left between them. The CDR3 loop is CASSPPNGGEAGELFF. The CDR3 nucleotides read TGTGCCAGTAGCCCGCCTAACGGGGGAGAGGCCGGGGAGCTGTTTTTT.

The chain combines TRBV5-4 with TRBJ2-5; D might be TRBD1 (5 bases). The CDR3 has 14 amino acids. V lost 2 bases and J 3 bases, leaving 11 bases between the germline ends. Germline CDR1 reads SGHNT; CDR2 reads YYREEE (reference sequence). The CDR3 sequence is CASSFGGREETQYF. The CDR3 DNA is TGTGCCAGCAGCTTCGGCGGCAGGGAAGAGACCCAGTACTTC.

This clone appeared once. The rearrangement joins TRBV5-1 to TRBJ2-1; D gene uncertain. Deletions cut 3 bases from V and 3 bases from J, with 16 bases between. CDR1 and CDR2 from the germline V gene are SGHRS and YFSETQ. The CDR3 consists of 16 residues. The CDR3 region is CASSWAPALDYNEQFF. In DNA, the CDR3 is TGCGCCAGCAGCTGGGCTCCGGCTCTTGACTACAATGAGCAGTTCTTC.

This clone appeared once. This chain connects TRBV19 to TRBJ2-7; TRBD1 agrees at 7 bases. Trimming at V came to 5 bases and at J to 2 bases, leaving 3 bases not matched to a gene. Germline CDR1 is LNHDA and CDR2 is SQIVND (reference sequence). This CDR3 spans 13 amino acids. CDR3 coding DNA: TGTGCCAGTAGTCGGGACAGCCCCTACGAGCAGTACTTC. This translates into CASSRDSPYEQYF. Full variable domain (remainder filled in from reference TRBV19 and TRBJ2-7): DGGITQSPKYLFRKEGQNVTLSCEQNLNHDAMYWYRQDPGQGLRLIYYSQIVNDFQKGDIAEGYSVSREKKESFPLTVTSAQKNPTAFYLCASSRDSPYEQYFGPGTRLTVT.

V and J are TRBV7-2 and TRBJ2-1; D uncertain. Trimming removed 3 bases at V and 5 bases at J, with 14 bases between. Germline-derived CDR1 and CDR2 are SGHTA and FQGNSA. There are 15 residues in the CDR3. The CDR3 region is CASSLKFWSDNEQFF. CDR3 coding DNA: TGTGCCAGCAGCTTGAAGTTTTGGAGCGACAATGAGCAGTTCTTC.

The V gene is TRBV10-3, the J gene TRBJ1-1; 8 bases align to TRBD1. The CDR3 loop spans 14 amino acids. CDR1 and CDR2 (germline): ENHRY, SYGVKD. The junction had 6 bases not matched to a gene; V was cut back by 4 bases and J by 5 bases. The CDR3 nucleotides read TGTGCCATCAGTGGGACAGGGATGGGAACTGAAGCTTTCTTT. It translates to CAISGTGMGTEAFF.

This clone occurred once. This chain uses TRBV15 with TRBJ2-5; 10 bases match TRBD1. Germline CDR1 and CDR2: LNHNV and YYDKDF (reference sequence). The V gene end was trimmed by 4 bases and the J gene end by 4 bases; junction bases not matched to a gene: 3. The CDR3 consists of 14 residues. The CDR3 loop is CATSTRDRGETQYF. The CDR3 DNA reads as TGTGCCACCAGCACCCGGGACAGGGGAGAGACCCAGTACTTC. Full variable domain (rest looked up from reference TRBV15 and TRBJ2-5): DAMVIQNPRYQVTQFGKPVTLSCSQTLNHNVMYWYQQKSSQAPKLLFHYYDKDFNNEADTPDNFQSRRPNTSFCFLDIRSPGLGDTAMYLCATSTRDRGETQYFGPGTRLLVL.

This clone was observed a single time. The V call is TRBV6-1, the J call TRBJ2-5; D may be TRBD2 (5 bases). From germline, CDR1 is MNHNS and CDR2 SASEGT. Trimming stripped 1 base from V and 5 bases from J, with 14 bases between. CDR3 length equals 15 residues. CDR3 DNA sequence: TGTGCCAGCAGTGAAGGCGGGTCACCCCACGAGACCCAGTACTTC. Translated, it gives CASSEGGSPHETQYF.

V is TRBV18 and J is TRBJ1-1; D is perhaps TRBD1 (6 bases). With 0 bases removed from V and 3 bases from J, the gap between germline ends came to 11 bases. CDR3 length: 15 amino acids. CDR1 and CDR2 (germline): KGHSH, LQKENI. The CDR3 sequence: CASSPPSRGDTEAFF. The CDR3 nucleotides are TGTGCCAGCTCACCACCTTCCAGGGGCGACACTGAAGCTTTCTTT.

This chain joins TRBV6-2 or TRBV6-3 and TRBJ2-5, with unresolved D. Looked up from germline, CDR1 is MNHEY and CDR2 is SVGEGT. The V and J ends lost 1 base and 5 bases respectively, with 11 bases between them. The CDR3 contains 14 residues. CDR3: CASSYWVDSETQYF. CDR3 nucleotides: TGTGCCAGCAGTTACTGGGTTGACTCCGAGACCCAGTACTTC.

The V and J genes are TRBV12-3 or TRBV12-4 and TRBJ2-7; tentative D call: TRBD1 (5 bases). Trimming pared 5 bases from V and 3 bases from J, leaving 8 bases between. This CDR3 is 12 amino acids long. CDR3 bases: TGTGCCAGCAGTCCGACAGTCTACGAGCAGTACTTC. This gives the protein CASSPTVYEQYF.

Remarks on this clone: One end of the junction does not line up with germline, which may come from a read error. The chain has TRBV6-1 and TRBJ2-4; D unresolved. Germline lookup yields CDR1 MNHNS and CDR2 SASEGT. The CDR3 is 17 residues long. CDR3 region: CASSEAGHLTLKNIQCF. DNA for the CDR3: TGTGCCAGCAGTGAAGCGGGCCATCTAACGTTAAAAAACATTCAGTGCTTC.

The genes are TRBV4-2 and TRBJ1-1; D unresolved. Between the trimmed V and J ends, which lost 4 bases and 0 bases, there was a span of 9 bases. Germline V gene sequence: CDR1 LGHNA, CDR2 YNFKEQ. The CDR3 has 14 amino acids. CDR3 in amino acids: CASSRPALNTEAFF. The DNA of the CDR3 is TGTGCCAGCAGCCGCCCGGCACTGAACACTGAAGCTTTCTTT.

The chain links TRBV6-1 to TRBJ1-2; perhaps TRBD1 as D (5 bases). Trimming removed 6 bases from V and 1 base from J, with 9 bases in between. Germline V gene lookup returns CDR1 MNHNS and CDR2 SASEGT. This CDR3 comprises 13 residues. As DNA, the CDR3 is TGTGCCAGCAGCCCGACAGTTAACTATGGCTACACCTTC. Residues: CASSPTVNYGYTF.

A single count supports this clone. The V gene is TRBV21-1, the J gene TRBJ1-1; the D call of TRBD1 is as the table states it, not checked on the DNA. TRBV21-1 is listed as a pseudogene. This CDR3 has 18 residues. The CDR3 DNA sequence: TGTGCCAGCAGCAAAGCCCCCAGACAGGAGGAGTATAACACTGAAGCTTTCTTT. It codes for CASSKAPRQEEYNTEAFF.

This clone appeared a single time. The V gene is TRBV30, the J gene TRBJ1-4, with D unclear. Trimming removed 5 bases at V and 2 bases at J, with 12 bases between. The CDR3 totals 14 residues. From germline, CDR1 is GTSNPN and CDR2 SVGIG (reference sequence). As DNA, the CDR3 is TGTGCCTGGGGCTTTTTCCGGACTAATGAAAAACTGTTTTTT. This gives the protein CAWGFFRTNEKLFF.

The chain joins TRBV14 to TRBJ2-6, with 7 bases identical to TRBD1. The V and J ends lost 5 bases and 2 bases, in that order; junction bases with no gene match: 3. Germline V gene sequence: CDR1 SGHDN, CDR2 FVKESK. The CDR3 sequence is 15 residues long. The CDR3 spells CASSVTGAGANVLTF. The CDR3 coding sequence is TGTGCCAGCAGCGTTACAGGGGCTGGGGCCAACGTCCTGACTTTC.

The genes are TRBV11-2 and TRBJ1-3; no reliable D call. V lost 7 bases to trimming and J lost 1 base, with 11 bases between them. Germline V gives CDR1 SGHAT, CDR2 FQNNGV. This CDR3 contains 14 residues. The CDR3 DNA sequence: TGTGCCAGCATGATGAGGGCTTCTGGAAACACCATATATTTT. This codes for CASMMRASGNTIYF.

The chain has TRBV19 and TRBJ1-2, with TRBD1 as a possible D gene (5 bases). The length of the CDR3 is 14 residues. Per germline, CDR1 LNHDA and CDR2 SQIVND (reference sequence). With 3 bases removed from V and 8 bases from J, the gap between germline ends came to 16 bases. For the CDR3, the DNA is TGTGCCAGTAGTATTGGAGACAGCCCCGCCGGCTACACCTTC. Its translation: CASSIGDSPAGYTF.

The chain is built from TRBV28 and TRBJ2-5, with TRBD2 matching 11 bases. V shed 3 bases, J shed 5 bases, and the junction held 14 bases outside the gene matches. CDR3 length: 18 amino acids. Germline V gives CDR1 MDHEN, CDR2 SYDVKM. CDR3: CASSFLRPLAGEEETQYF. Here the CDR3 DNA reads TGTGCCAGCAGTTTCCTCAGGCCACTAGCGGGGGAGGAGGAGACCCAGTACTTC.